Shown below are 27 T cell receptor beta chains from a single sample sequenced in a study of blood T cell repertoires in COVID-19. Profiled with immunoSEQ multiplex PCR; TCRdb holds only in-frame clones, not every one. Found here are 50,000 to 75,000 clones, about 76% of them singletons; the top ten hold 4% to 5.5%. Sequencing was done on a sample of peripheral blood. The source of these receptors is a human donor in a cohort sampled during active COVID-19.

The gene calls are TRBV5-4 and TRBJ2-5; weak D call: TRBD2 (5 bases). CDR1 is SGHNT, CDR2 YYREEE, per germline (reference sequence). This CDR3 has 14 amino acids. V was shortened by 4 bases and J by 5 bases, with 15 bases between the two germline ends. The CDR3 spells CASSPGPGSETQYF. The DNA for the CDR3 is TGTGCCAGCAGCCCAGGACCGGGGAGTGAGACCCAGTACTTC.

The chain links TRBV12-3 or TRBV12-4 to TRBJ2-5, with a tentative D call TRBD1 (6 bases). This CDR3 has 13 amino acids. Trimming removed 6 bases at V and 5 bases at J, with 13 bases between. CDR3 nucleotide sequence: TGTGCCAGCAGCGGCACAGGGTGGGAGACCCAGTACTTC. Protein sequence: CASSGTGWETQYF.

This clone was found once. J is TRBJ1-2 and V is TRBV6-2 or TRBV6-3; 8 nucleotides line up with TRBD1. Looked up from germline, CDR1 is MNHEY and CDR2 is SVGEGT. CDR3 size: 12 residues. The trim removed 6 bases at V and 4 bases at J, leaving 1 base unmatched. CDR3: CASSDRGYGYTF. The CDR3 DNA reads TGTGCCAGCAGCGACAGGGGCTATGGCTACACCTTC.

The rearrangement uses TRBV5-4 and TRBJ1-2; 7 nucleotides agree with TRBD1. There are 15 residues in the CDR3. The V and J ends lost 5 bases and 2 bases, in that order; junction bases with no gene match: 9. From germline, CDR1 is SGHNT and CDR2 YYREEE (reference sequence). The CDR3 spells CASRKPGQRNYGYTF. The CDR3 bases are TGTGCCAGCAGAAAACCGGGACAGCGAAACTATGGCTACACCTTC.

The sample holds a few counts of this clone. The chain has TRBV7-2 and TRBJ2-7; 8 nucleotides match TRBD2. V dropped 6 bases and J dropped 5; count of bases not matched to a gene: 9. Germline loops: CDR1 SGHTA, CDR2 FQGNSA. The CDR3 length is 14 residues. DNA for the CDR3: TGTGCCAGCAGAGAGCCAGGCGGGGGGCACGAGCAGTACTTC. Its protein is CASREPGGGHEQYF.

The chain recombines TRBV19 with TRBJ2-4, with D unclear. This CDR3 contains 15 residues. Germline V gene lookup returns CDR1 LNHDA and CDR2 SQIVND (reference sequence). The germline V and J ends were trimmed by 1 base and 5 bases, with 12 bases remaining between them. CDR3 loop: CASSIAPRRQNIQYF. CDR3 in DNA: TGTGCCAGTAGTATAGCCCCGAGGAGACAAAACATTCAGTACTTC.

Written as DNA, the CDR3 is TGCGCCAGCACGACTAGTGGCAAAGAGACCCAGTACTTC. Translating it yields CASTTSGKETQYF. V and J are TRBV23-1 and TRBJ2-5; D may be TRBD2 (6 bases). TRBV23-1 is identified as an open reading frame with a role that is uncertain. The CDR3 length is 13 residues. Trimming shortened V by 7 bases and J by 3 bases, and 12 bases separated the two germline ends.

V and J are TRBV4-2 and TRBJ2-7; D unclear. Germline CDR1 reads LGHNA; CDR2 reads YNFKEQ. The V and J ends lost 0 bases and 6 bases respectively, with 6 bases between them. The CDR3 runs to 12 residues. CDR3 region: CASSQDFGEQYF. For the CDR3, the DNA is TGTGCCAGCAGCCAAGATTTCGGCGAGCAGTACTTC.

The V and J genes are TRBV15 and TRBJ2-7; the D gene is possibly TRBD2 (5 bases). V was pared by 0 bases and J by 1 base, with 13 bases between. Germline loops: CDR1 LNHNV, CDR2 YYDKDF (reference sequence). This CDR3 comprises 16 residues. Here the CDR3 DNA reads TGTGCCACCAGCAGAGATGAGGTCGGGGTTTCCTACGAGCAGTACTTC. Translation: CATSRDEVGVSYEQYF. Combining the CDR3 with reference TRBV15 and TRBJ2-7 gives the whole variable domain DAMVIQNPRYQVTQFGKPVTLSCSQTLNHNVMYWYQQKSSQAPKLLFHYYDKDFNNEADTPDNFQSRRPNTSFCFLDIRSPGLGDTAMYLCATSRDEVGVSYEQYFGPGTRLTVT.

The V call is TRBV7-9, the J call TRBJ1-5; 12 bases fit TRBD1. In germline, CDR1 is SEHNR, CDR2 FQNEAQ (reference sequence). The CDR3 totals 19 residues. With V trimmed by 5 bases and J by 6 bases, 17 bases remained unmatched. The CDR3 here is CASSPIPGTGGGRGQPQHF. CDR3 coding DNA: TGTGCCAGCAGCCCTATACCCGGGACAGGGGGCGGGCGTGGTCAGCCCCAGCATTTT. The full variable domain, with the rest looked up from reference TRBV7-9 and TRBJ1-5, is DTGVSQNPRHKITKRGQNVTFRCDPISEHNRLYWYRQTLGQGPEFLTYFQNEAQLEKSRLLSDRFSAERPKGSFSTLEIQRTEQGDSAMYLCASSPIPGTGGGRGQPQHFGDGTRLSIL.

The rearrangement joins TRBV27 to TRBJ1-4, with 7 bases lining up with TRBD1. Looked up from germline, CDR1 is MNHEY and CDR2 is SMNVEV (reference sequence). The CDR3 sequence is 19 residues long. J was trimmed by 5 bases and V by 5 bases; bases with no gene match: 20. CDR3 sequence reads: CASSPRSGQPNGWNEKLFF. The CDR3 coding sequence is TGTGCCAGCAGTCCCAGGTCGGGACAGCCAAATGGATGGAATGAAAAACTGTTTTTT.

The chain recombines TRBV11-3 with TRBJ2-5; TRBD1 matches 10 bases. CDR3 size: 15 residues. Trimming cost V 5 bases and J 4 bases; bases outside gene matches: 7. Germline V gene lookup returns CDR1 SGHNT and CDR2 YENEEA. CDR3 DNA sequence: TGTGCCAGCAGCCCGGGGACAGGGGAGGGAGAGACCCAGTACTTC. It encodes CASSPGTGEGETQYF.

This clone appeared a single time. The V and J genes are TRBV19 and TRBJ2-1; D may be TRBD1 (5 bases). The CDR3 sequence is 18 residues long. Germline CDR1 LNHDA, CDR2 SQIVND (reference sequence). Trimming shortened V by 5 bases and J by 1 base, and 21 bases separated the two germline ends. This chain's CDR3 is CASSPPYWGQSSYNEQFF. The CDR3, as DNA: TGTGCCAGTAGTCCCCCATATTGGGGCCAGTCGTCCTACAATGAGCAGTTCTTC.

CDR3 DNA: TGCGCCAGCAGCCAAGGACAGGGACCAGATACGCAGTATTTT. Its protein product is CASSQGQGPDTQYF. The chain is built from TRBV4-3 and TRBJ2-3; 7 bases agree with TRBD1. CDR3 size: 14 residues. Trimming took 1 base from V and 4 from J; bases not matched to a gene: 2. Germline CDR1 LGHNA, CDR2 YSLEER.

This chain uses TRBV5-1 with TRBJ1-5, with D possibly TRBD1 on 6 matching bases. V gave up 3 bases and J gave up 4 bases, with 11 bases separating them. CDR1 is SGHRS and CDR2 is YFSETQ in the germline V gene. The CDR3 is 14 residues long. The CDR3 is CASSSGQPNQPQHF. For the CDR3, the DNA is TGCGCCAGCAGCTCTGGACAGCCTAATCAGCCCCAGCATTTT. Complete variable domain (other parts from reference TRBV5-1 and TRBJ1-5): KAGVTQTPRYLIKTRGQQVTLSCSPISGHRSVSWYQQTPGQGLQFLFEYFSETQRNKGNFPGRFSGRQFSNSRSEMNVSTLELGDSALYLCASSSGQPNQPQHFGDGTRLSIL.

The CDR3 DNA reads as TGTGCCAGCAGACCCGGACTAGCGGGGTACAATGAGCAGTTCTTC. It translates to CASRPGLAGYNEQFF. The J gene is TRBJ2-1, the V gene TRBV7-9, with TRBD2 matching over 12 bases. Trimming cost V 6 bases and J 4 bases; bases outside gene matches: 4. CDR1 and CDR2 (germline): SEHNR, FQNEAQ (reference sequence). This CDR3 has 15 residues.

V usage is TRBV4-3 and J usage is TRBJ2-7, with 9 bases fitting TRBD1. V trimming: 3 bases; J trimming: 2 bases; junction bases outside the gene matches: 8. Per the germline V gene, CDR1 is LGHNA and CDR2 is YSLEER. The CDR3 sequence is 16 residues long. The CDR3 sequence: CASSQSGQGDPYEQYF. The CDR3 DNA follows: TGCGCCAGCAGCCAGTCGGGACAGGGAGACCCCTACGAGCAGTACTTC.

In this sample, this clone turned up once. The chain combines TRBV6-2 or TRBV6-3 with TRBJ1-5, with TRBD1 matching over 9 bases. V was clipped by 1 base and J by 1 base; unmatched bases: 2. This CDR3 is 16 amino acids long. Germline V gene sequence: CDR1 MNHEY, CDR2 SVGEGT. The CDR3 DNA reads TGTGCCAGCAGTTACTTACAGGGGGCGAGCAATCAGCCCCAGCATTTT. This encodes CASSYLQGASNQPQHF.

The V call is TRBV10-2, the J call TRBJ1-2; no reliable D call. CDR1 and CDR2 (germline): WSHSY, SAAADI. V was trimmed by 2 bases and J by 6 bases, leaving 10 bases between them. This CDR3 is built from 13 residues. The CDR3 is CASSETGKDGYTF. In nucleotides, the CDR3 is TGCGCCAGCAGTGAGACGGGGAAGGATGGCTACACCTTC.

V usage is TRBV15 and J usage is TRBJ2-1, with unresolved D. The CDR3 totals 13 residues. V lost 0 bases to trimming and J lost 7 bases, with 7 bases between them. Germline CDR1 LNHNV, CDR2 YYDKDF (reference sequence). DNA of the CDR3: TGTGCCACCAGCAGAGATTTTTTAAATGAGCAGTTCTTC. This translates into CATSRDFLNEQFF.

The CDR3 spells CASSPGQGLNIQYF. The CDR3 bases are TGTGCCAGCAGCCCGGGACAGGGGTTAAACATTCAGTACTTC. This chain uses TRBV7-9 with TRBJ2-4; 10 bases are a match to TRBD1. Germline V gene lookup returns CDR1 SEHNR and CDR2 FQNEAQ (reference sequence). The junction had 4 bases not matched to a gene; V was cut back by 5 bases and J by 6 bases. This CDR3 comprises 14 residues.

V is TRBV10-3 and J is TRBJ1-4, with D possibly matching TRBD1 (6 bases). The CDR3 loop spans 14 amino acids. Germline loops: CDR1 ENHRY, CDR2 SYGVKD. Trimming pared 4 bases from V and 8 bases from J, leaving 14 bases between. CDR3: CAISVGNQGEKLFF. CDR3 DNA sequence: TGTGCCATCAGTGTGGGGAACCAGGGGGAAAAACTGTTTTTT.

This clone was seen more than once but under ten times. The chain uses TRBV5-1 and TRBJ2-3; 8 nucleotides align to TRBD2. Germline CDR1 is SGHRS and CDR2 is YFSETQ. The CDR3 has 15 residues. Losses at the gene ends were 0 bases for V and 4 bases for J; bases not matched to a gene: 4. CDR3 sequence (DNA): TGCGCCAGCAGCTTGGACGGGACTAGATCAGATACGCAGTATTTT. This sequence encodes CASSLDGTRSDTQYF.

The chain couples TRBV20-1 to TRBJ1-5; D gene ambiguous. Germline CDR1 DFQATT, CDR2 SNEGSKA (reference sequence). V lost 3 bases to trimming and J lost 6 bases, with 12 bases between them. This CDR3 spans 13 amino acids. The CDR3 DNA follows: TGCAGTGCTAGTCCGGGGATTGCTCAGCCCCAGCATTTT. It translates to CSASPGIAQPQHF.

The CDR3 DNA reads as TGTGCCAGCAGCCAAGATCTTCTGAATGAGCAGTTCTTC. Protein product: CASSQDLLNEQFF. V usage is TRBV3-1 (or the pseudogene TRBV3-2) and J usage is TRBJ2-1; D unclear. V lost 0 bases and J lost 7, with 7 bases in between. The CDR3 sequence is 13 residues long. Germline V gives CDR1 LGHDT, CDR2 YNNKEL (reference sequence).

The CDR3 protein is CASSQDRGRNTIYF. CDR3 DNA sequence: TGCGCCAGCAGCCAGGACAGGGGTAGAAACACCATATATTTT. V gene TRBV4-1 combines with J gene TRBJ1-3, with 9 nucleotides matching TRBD1. The CDR3 totals 14 residues. Germline V gene sequence: CDR1 MGHRA, CDR2 YSYEKL. V lost 3 bases and J lost 5; bases outside the gene matches: 2.

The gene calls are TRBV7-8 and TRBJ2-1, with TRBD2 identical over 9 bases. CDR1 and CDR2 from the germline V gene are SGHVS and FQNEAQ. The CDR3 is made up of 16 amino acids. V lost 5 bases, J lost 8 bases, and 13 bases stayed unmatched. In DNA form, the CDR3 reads TGTGCCAGCAGCCACCCGCTAAGCGGGGGGACCGATGAGCAGTTCTTC. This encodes CASSHPLSGGTDEQFF. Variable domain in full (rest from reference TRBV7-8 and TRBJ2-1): GAGVSQSPRYKVAKRGQDVALRCDPISGHVSLFWYQQALGQGPEFLTYFQNEAQLDKSGLPSDRFFAERPEGSVSTLKIQRTQQEDSAVYLCASSHPLSGGTDEQFFGPGTRLTVL.